Presented here are 31 T cell receptor beta chains from one specimen sequenced in a study of blood T cells in healthy people across ages (dated by TCRdb to the mid-2010s). Libraries were made using 5' RACE. TCRdb names Illumina HiSeq 2500 as the instrument used. A second PCR of roughly 7 to 11 cycles was performed with a sample-barcoded 5' primer and a J-beta primer mix. TCRdb reworked the public reads: Q25 trimming with fastp, MiXCR clone assembly, productive beta chains retained. Here each entry gathers all rows of one CDR3 protein and keeps the most common genes and DNA. Across this sample there are approximately 690,000 distinct CDR3 sequences, with around three fifths seen only once. Together, the top ten hold 30% to 40% of the sample. The sample comprised blood. Source of these receptors: a man aged 60 to 75 in good health.

This clonotype was recorded once. This sequence joins TRBV10-3 and TRBJ2-5, with a possible D match to TRBD2 (5 bases). The V gene's germline CDR1 is ENHRY and CDR2 SYGVKD. Between the trimmed V and J ends, which lost 6 bases and 3 bases, there was a span of 17 bases. The CDR3 spans 15 residues. CDR3 sequence reads: CAISDRGGGEETQYF. The CDR3 DNA follows: TGTGCCATCAGCGATAGAGGTGGAGGAGAAGAGACCCAGTACTTC.

The chain uses TRBV7-9 and TRBJ2-3; tentatively, D is TRBD2 (5 bases). The CDR3 spans 14 residues. V dropped 6 bases and J dropped 1 base, with 11 bases sitting between them. The V gene's germline CDR1 is SEHNR and CDR2 FQNEAQ (reference sequence). The DNA of the CDR3 is TGTGCCAGCAGGTCCGGGGTGGGCACAGATACGCAGTATTTT. It translates to CASRSGVGTDTQYF.

V gene TRBV5-1 combines with J gene TRBJ2-1, with D perhaps being TRBD1 or TRBD2 (6 bases each). The CDR3 covers 18 residues. Germline CDR1 and CDR2: SGHRS and YFSETQ. The germline V and J ends were trimmed by 4 bases and 0 bases, with 20 bases remaining between them. CDR3 in DNA: TGCGCCAGCAGCCACGTAAGGGGGGACCTGCGCTCCTACAATGAGCAGTTCTTC. Encoded protein: CASSHVRGDLRSYNEQFF.

The J gene is TRBJ2-5, the V gene TRBV5-1; perhaps TRBD2 as D (5 bases). Deletions cut 4 bases from V and 2 bases from J, with 12 bases between. The CDR3 covers 14 residues. Germline loops: CDR1 SGHRS, CDR2 YFSETQ. This CDR3 is CASSITSAQETQYF. CDR3 DNA sequence: TGCGCCAGCAGCATAACTAGTGCGCAAGAGACCCAGTACTTC.

This clonotype was detected a few times. The rearrangement links TRBV20-1 to TRBJ1-6; D is uncertain. In germline, CDR1 is DFQATT, CDR2 SNEGSKA (reference sequence). V was clipped by 6 bases and J by 7 bases, with 16 bases between them. The CDR3 contains 14 residues. In DNA form, the CDR3 reads TGCAGTGCCCAGACCCCCCCGGGGAATTCACCCCTCCACTTT. Amino acid sequence: CSAQTPPGNSPLHF.

This chain joins TRBV10-2 and TRBJ1-2; the D gene is possibly TRBD1 (6 bases). The length of the CDR3 is 19 residues. Germline V gene data show CDR1 as WSHSY and CDR2 as SAAADI. V was pared by 0 bases and J by 0 bases, with 20 bases between. The CDR3 nucleotides read TGCGCCAGCAGTGAGTCGAAAGGGTATTCCCAGGGGACTAACTATGGCTACACCTTC. The encoded protein is CASSESKGYSQGTNYGYTF.

The rearrangement uses TRBV7-2 and TRBJ2-4; D tentatively reads TRBD1 or TRBD2 (6 bases each). This CDR3 has 13 residues. Trimming cost V 5 bases and J 8 bases, with 13 bases left between them. Germline values: CDR1 SGHTA, CDR2 FQGNSA. The chain's CDR3 is CASSATRGDIQYF. CDR3 coding DNA: TGTGCCAGCAGCGCGACTAGGGGGGACATTCAGTACTTC.

The chain joins TRBV5-1 to TRBJ2-3; D possibly corresponds to TRBD1 (5 bases). V was trimmed by 4 bases and J by 6 bases, leaving 12 bases between them. The germline gives CDR1 SGHRS, CDR2 YFSETQ. The CDR3 consists of 13 residues. The CDR3 region has the DNA TGCGCCAGCAGCATGGCAGGGTTGGATACGCAGTATTTT. This encodes CASSMAGLDTQYF.

This chain uses TRBV20-1 with TRBJ2-1; D ambiguous. The CDR3 covers 13 residues. Trimming stripped 4 bases from V and 13 bases from J, with 20 bases between. The germline CDR1 and CDR2 sequences are DFQATT and SNEGSKA (reference sequence). In DNA, the CDR3 is TGCAGTGCTAAAGAATTCATCAAAGAGACCCAGTTCTTC. The encoded protein is CSAKEFIKETQFF.

This clonotype was picked up a small number of times. The chain uses TRBV20-1 and TRBJ2-1; 11 bases fit TRBD1. This CDR3 spans 14 amino acids. Per the germline V gene, CDR1 is DFQATT and CDR2 is SNEGSKA (reference sequence). V shed 6 bases, J shed 7 bases, and the junction held 8 bases outside the gene matches. CDR3 sequence reads: CSADRTGGGNEQFF. In nucleotides, the CDR3 is TGCAGTGCAGACAGGACAGGGGGCGGGAATGAGCAGTTCTTC.

This chain uses TRBV9 with TRBJ2-5, with a weak D call TRBD1 (5 bases). The better agreement between TRBJ2-7 and the DNA end casts doubt on the J call. Germline V gives CDR1 SGDLS, CDR2 YYNGEE. The CDR3 consists of 16 residues. The CDR3 nucleotides are TGTGCCAGCAGCGTCTCGGCAGGGAACTTTCCCTACGAGCAGTACTTC. It specifies CASSVSAGNFPYEQYF.

This chain links TRBV11-2 with TRBJ1-4; no definite D call. The length of the CDR3 is 12 residues. Trimming removed 2 bases from V and 10 bases from J, with 8 bases in between. Germline V gives CDR1 SGHAT, CDR2 FQNNGV. CDR3 residues: CASSLWGGKLFF. In DNA form, the CDR3 reads TGTGCCAGCAGCTTATGGGGTGGAAAACTGTTTTTT. Variable domain in full (rest from reference TRBV11-2 and TRBJ1-4): EAGVAQSPRYKIIEKRQSVAFWCNPISGHATLYWYQQILGQGPKLLIQFQNNGVVDDSQLPKDRFSAERLKGVDSTLKIQPAKLEDSAVYLCASSLWGGKLFFGSGTQLSVL.

The chain links TRBV2 to TRBJ2-1; 11 positions match TRBD2. The CDR3 totals 15 residues. CDR1 and CDR2 (germline): SNHLY, FYNNEI. V lost 6 bases to trimming and J lost 5 bases; unmatched junction nucleotides: 6. The DNA for the CDR3 is TGTGCCAGCAGGCTACTAGCGGGGGCTAACAATGAGCAGTTCTTC. Its protein product is CASRLLAGANNEQFF.

This chain links TRBV2 with TRBJ1-1, with 8 positions matching TRBD1. Germline CDR1 reads SNHLY; CDR2 reads FYNNEI. The CDR3 sequence is 11 residues long. V shed 9 bases and J 11 bases; nucleotides not matched to a gene: 8. This CDR3 is CASGTGGGAFF. The CDR3 region has the DNA TGTGCCAGTGGGACAGGTGGGGGGGCTTTCTTT. The full variable domain, completed using reference TRBV2 and TRBJ1-1, is EPEVTQTPSHQVTQMGQEVILRCVPISNHLYFYWYRQILGQKVEFLVSFYNNEISEKSEIFDDQFSVERPDGSNFTLKIRSTKLEDSAMYFCASGTGGGAFFGQGTRLTVV.

This clonotype was detected once. The CDR3 is CASSSSGGYPDRMAQYF. The CDR3 coding sequence is TGCGCCAGCAGCTCTAGCGGGGGATACCCGGACAGGATGGCCCAGTACTTC. The rearrangement links TRBV5-1 to TRBJ2-5, with TRBD2 matching 10 bases. Germline loops: CDR1 SGHRS, CDR2 YFSETQ. CDR3 length equals 17 residues. V shed 3 bases, J shed 9 bases, and the junction held 17 bases outside the gene matches.

This clonotype has only a few counts. The rearrangement uses TRBV29-1 and TRBJ2-4, with TRBD2 identical over 10 bases. The V gene's germline CDR1 is SQVTM and CDR2 ANQGSEA. Germline trimming cut 3 bases from V and 1 base from J; bases unmatched to any gene: 3. This CDR3 region has 15 residues. The CDR3 DNA is TGCAGCGTTGAGAGCGGGGGGGTCGCCAAAAACATTCAGTACTTC. Protein product: CSVESGGVAKNIQYF.

As DNA, the CDR3 is TGTGCCAGCAGCCAAGGTAGCGGGGGCCCGCAGTTCTTC. Amino acid sequence: CASSQGSGGPQFF. This chain uses TRBV3-1 with TRBJ2-1, with TRBD2 matching over 9 bases. V lost 1 base and J lost 12; bases outside the gene matches: 4. The V gene's germline CDR1 is LGHDT and CDR2 YNNKEL (reference sequence). This CDR3 comprises 13 residues.

This clonotype turned up a few times. This chain connects TRBV29-1 to TRBJ2-5, with 9 bases matching TRBD1. V lost 5 bases, J lost 5 bases, and 6 bases stayed unmatched. The CDR3 extends over 13 amino acids. CDR1 and CDR2 from the germline V gene are SQVTM and ANQGSEA. CDR3 DNA: TGCAGCGTTACTACAGGGGGCGAGGAGACCCAGTACTTC. Translating gives CSVTTGGEETQYF.

The rearrangement joins TRBV20-1 to TRBJ1-6; D may be TRBD1 (6 bases). Germline lookup yields CDR1 DFQATT and CDR2 SNEGSKA (reference sequence). The germline V and J ends were trimmed by 0 bases and 0 bases, with 12 bases remaining between them. The CDR3 loop spans 17 amino acids. The CDR3 sequence is CSAREGGGTSYNSPLHF. CDR3 DNA: TGCAGTGCTAGAGAAGGGGGGGGTACCTCCTATAATTCACCCCTCCACTTT.

This chain links TRBV2 with TRBJ2-5, with 9 nucleotides matching TRBD2. Germline CDR1 is SNHLY and CDR2 is FYNNEI. V was pared by 6 bases and J by 1 base, with 12 bases of the junction left unmatched. There are 17 residues in the CDR3. The CDR3 sequence: CASRSVAGGPLQETQYF. CDR3 DNA sequence: TGTGCCAGCAGGTCGGTTGCGGGGGGGCCCCTCCAAGAGACCCAGTACTTC. The variable domain in full, with the rest retrieved from reference TRBV2 and TRBJ2-5, is EPEVTQTPSHQVTQMGQEVILRCVPISNHLYFYWYRQILGQKVEFLVSFYNNEISEKSEIFDDQFSVERPDGSNFTLKIRSTKLEDSAMYFCASRSVAGGPLQETQYFGPGTRLLVL.

This sequence joins TRBV28 and TRBJ2-1; 8 nucleotides align to TRBD2. The CDR3 runs 18 residues. V gave up 6 bases and J gave up 0 bases; unmatched junction bases: 13. CDR1 is MDHEN, CDR2 SYDVKM, per germline. The CDR3 sequence is CASSHSYTAGDSYNEQFF. The CDR3 DNA follows: TGTGCCAGCAGCCACTCCTACACAGCGGGGGACTCCTACAATGAGCAGTTCTTC.

This clonotype was seen once. The chain couples TRBV3-1 to TRBJ2-7; 9 bases line up with TRBD2. From germline, CDR1 is LGHDT and CDR2 YNNKEL (reference sequence). There are 13 residues in the CDR3. V dropped 4 bases and J dropped 8; count of bases not matched to a gene: 6. The DNA of the CDR3 is TGTGCCAGCAGCCCCTCCGGGACTAGCAAGCAGTACTTC. The encoded protein is CASSPSGTSKQYF.

The chain employs TRBV21-1 and TRBJ2-5; the table's D call of TRBD1 was not tested on the DNA. TRBV21-1 is assigned pseudogene status. The CDR3 is 16 amino acids. The CDR3 is CASSKASGTGRETQYF. CDR3 nucleotides: TGTGCCAGCAGCAAAGCGAGTGGGACAGGGAGGGAGACCCAGTACTTC.

V is TRBV4-1 and J is TRBJ2-3; 9 bases are shared with TRBD1. Trimming cost V 4 bases and J 1 base; bases outside gene matches: 6. The CDR3 runs to 16 residues. CDR1 MGHRA and CDR2 YSYEKL come from the germline V gene. CDR3 coding DNA: TGCGCCAGCAGCCCAATCTGGACAGGGGGCACAGATACGCAGTATTTT. Translating it yields CASSPIWTGGTDTQYF.

V and J are TRBV20-1 and TRBJ2-3; the D call may be TRBD1 or TRBD2 (6 bases each). The V gene's germline CDR1 is DFQATT and CDR2 SNEGSKA (reference sequence). The CDR3 sequence is 11 residues long. V shed 6 bases and J shed 5 bases, with 9 bases lying between them. This CDR3 is CSAEGGDTQYF. The CDR3 coding sequence is TGCAGTGCCGAGGGGGGAGATACGCAGTATTTT.

The count of this clonotype is one. Here the CDR3 reads CASSRTSVQETQYF. CDR3 in DNA: TGTGCCAGCAGTCGGACTAGCGTCCAAGAGACCCAGTACTTC. The V gene is TRBV2, the J gene TRBJ2-5; 9 positions agree with TRBD2. This CDR3 has 14 residues. CDR1 and CDR2 (germline): SNHLY, FYNNEI. V lost 5 bases and J lost 1; bases outside the gene matches: 2.

In the case of this clonotype: A much larger clone lies one base from this, so it may be a read error. V and J are TRBV2 and TRBJ2-1; the match to TRBD2 covers 7 bases. CDR3 length: 15 residues. With 2 bases clipped from V and 5 bases from J, the junction kept 6 bases outside the gene matches. CDR1 and CDR2 from the germline V gene are SNHLY and FYNNEI. The CDR3 here is CASSETVLANNEQFF. CDR3 coding DNA: TGTGCCAGCAGTGAAACTGTACTAGCGAACAATGAGCAGTTCTTC.

The chain combines TRBV18 with TRBJ1-2; D may be TRBD1 (5 bases). This CDR3 region has 14 residues. V was clipped by 5 bases and J by 3 bases, with 13 bases between them. Germline V gene lookup returns CDR1 KGHSH and CDR2 LQKENI. The CDR3 protein is CASSVSGEYYGYTF. CDR3 coding DNA: TGTGCCAGCTCAGTCTCGGGGGAATACTATGGCTACACCTTC.

This clonotype has a count of ten or more. The junction departs from germline at one end; a sequencing error may be responsible. This sequence joins TRBV4-3 and TRBJ2-3; the D is unclear. This CDR3 has 15 residues. The germline CDR1 and CDR2 sequences are LGHNA and YSLEER. The CDR3 protein is CASRQETATTDTQYF. The DNA for the CDR3 is TGCGCCAGCAGACAAGAGACTGCTACAACAGATACGCAGTATTTT.

This clonotype was seen once. The chain joins TRBV12-3 or TRBV12-4 to TRBJ2-2; no firm D call. The CDR3 covers 13 residues. The V gene lost 6 bases and the J gene lost 6 bases, with 11 bases spanning the gap. The CDR3 reads CASSPYGPGELFF. The CDR3 DNA follows: TGTGCCAGCAGCCCCTATGGTCCCGGGGAGCTGTTTTTT.

The rearrangement joins TRBV7-8 to TRBJ2-5; 14 bases line up with TRBD2. The last part of the DNA fits TRBJ2-7 better; the J call may be wrong. Looked up from germline, CDR1 is SGHVS and CDR2 is FQNEAQ. CDR3 size: 17 residues. CDR3 residues: CASSLGTSGGPPYEQYF. DNA of the CDR3: TGTGCCAGCAGCTTAGGGACTAGCGGGGGGCCACCCTACGAGCAGTACTTC.